This is a list of T cell receptor delta chains from one sample in a study of gamma-delta T cells after stem cell transplantation. TCRdb re-identified clones in the RT-PCR reads via CATT. Of thousands of delta-chain clones in the sample, 14% to 15% were seen once. The sample was gamma-delta T cells. Receptor source: a human donor. It is not recorded whose cells these are; they may come from a transplant donor. The CDR3 runs from the conserved cysteine through the conserved F or W. A D gene is named only where the DNA matches it firmly. Clone size is stated in some rows and not others, as once, few, many or a class when expanded.

abundance	d_gene	v_gene	j_gene	CDR3aa	CDR3nt
-	TRDD3	TRDV2	TRDJ1	CACDVLGDTPKLIF	TGTGCCTGTGACGTACTGGGGGATACCCCTAAACTCATCTTT
-	-	TRDV1	TRDJ1	CALGELAFNGDKLIF	TGTGCTCTTGGGGAACTGGCCTTTAACGGCGATAAACTCATCTTT
few	TRDD3	TRDV1	TRDJ1	CALVDQSRVLGIPFTDKLIF	TGTGCTCTTGTCGATCAAAGCCGAGTACTGGGGATACCTTTCACCGATAAACTCATCTTT
medium-sized	-	TRDV3	TRDJ3	CAFRVQIVGFSSSWDTRQMFF	TGTGCCTTCCGGGTGCAGATTGTCGGATTCTCAAGCTCCTGGGACACCCGACAGATGTTTTTC
-	TRDD3	TRDV2	TRDJ3	CACDAGGWSSWDTRQMFF	TGTGCCTGTGACGCTGGGGGATGGAGCTCCTGGGACACCCGACAGATGTTTTTC
medium-sized	TRDD3	TRDV3	TRDJ1	CAFRDTSRGAGGPQGEGLIF	TGTGCCTTTAGGGACACGTCCCGCGGAGCTGGGGGACCCCAAGGAGAGGGACTCATCTTT
-	-	TRDV1	TRDJ1	CALGKSSPWDTEHTDKLIF	TGTGCTCTTGGGAAATCCTCCCCGTGGGACACAGAGCACACCGATAAACTCATCTTT
medium-sized	-	TRDV3	TRDJ1	CAFQKPWGSFTDKLIF	TGTGCCTTTCAGAAACCCTGGGGATCCTTCACCGATAAACTCATCTTT
medium-sized	TRDD3	TRDV2	TRDJ3	CACDILGASSWDTRQMFF	TGTGCCTGTGACATACTGGGGGCTAGCTCCTGGGACACCCGACAGATGTTTTTC
medium-sized	TRDD3	TRDV1	TRDJ1	CALGAGGYADKLIF	TGTGCTCTTGGGGCTGGGGGATACGCCGATAAACTCATCTTT
few	-	TRDV1	TRDJ1	CALGELKRARGCANKLIF	TGTGCTCTTGGGGAACTAAAGAGGGCTAGGGGATGCGCCAATAAACTCATCTTT
few	TRDD3	TRDV1	TRDJ1	CALGRTDRRGIRVGTDKLIF	TGTGCTCTTGGACGTACCGACCGTCGGGGGATACGAGTCGGCACCGATAAACTCATCTTT
few	TRDD3	TRDV1	TRDJ1	CALPTPRTGGYDSNEYTDKLIF	TGTGCTCTACCTACTCCTCGTACTGGGGGATACGATTCGAACGAGTACACCGATAAACTCATCTTT